This T cell receptor beta chain appears in the sequencing data of a study of T cells in localized non-small cell lung cancer. Assay: immunoSEQ multiplex PCR; the TCRdb copy retains only in-frame clones and omits some. This sample has 9,000 to 15,000 clones, with about 85% found just once. Worth noting for this clone: Its antigen remains unknown.

Overall study results and limits: Since sequencing was restricted to only one region of the tumor, intratumor heterogeneity remains a possibility. Higher T cell density in the blood was associated with longer overall survival, whereas higher adjacent-lung clonality associated with shorter survival.

This receptor was obtained from a male donor aged 60 or older with stage I lung adenocarcinoma. Sequenced here: peripheral blood, sampled before any cancer treatment.

The CDR3 protein is CASSLTGTDTQYF. CDR3 in DNA: TGTGCCAGCAGCCTAACAGGGACAGATACGCAGTATTTT. The chain has TRBV5-5 and TRBJ2-3; TRBD1 might be the D (6 bases). V shed 4 bases and J shed 3 bases, with 9 bases lying between them. The CDR3 is 13 residues long. In germline, CDR1 is SGHKS, CDR2 YYEKEE (reference sequence). Full variable domain (rest looked up from reference TRBV5-5 and TRBJ2-3): DAGVTQSPTHLIKTRGQQVTLRCSPISGHKSVSWYQQVLGQGPQFIFQYYEKEERGRGNFPDRFSARQFPNYSSELNVNALLLGDSALYLCASSLTGTDTQYFGPGTRLTVL.